The source of this T cell receptor beta chain is a study of identical twins. The cDNA had a unique molecular identifier and a template-switch universal primer site. MiXCR was run by TCRdb on the 5' RACE reads, yielding one entry per CDR3 protein. The sample shows about 530,000 distinct CDR3 sequences, approximately 20% of them seen only once. The CDR3 runs 13 residues. Looked up from germline, CDR1 is MNHNS and CDR2 is SASEGT. Trimming cost V 6 bases and J 8 bases, with 14 bases left between them. The sample holds a few counts of this clonotype. Its specificity is not known. Regarding the study as a whole: It was cross-sectional statistical analysis, not following the same donors, that the conclusions relied on. Insertions ran lower in abundant cord blood beta clonotypes, though not in memory repertoires.

The sample was also linked to a second study, of yellow fever vaccine responses in identical twins.

This chain links TRBV6-1 with TRBJ1-5; D gene ambiguous. The receptor was isolated from a woman under 30 in good health. Sequenced sample: CD4+ T cells sorted from blood. The CDR3 coding sequence is TGTGCCAGCAGCCCGTTGGACGGAGAGCCCCAGCATTTT. Its protein product is CASSPLDGEPQHF.